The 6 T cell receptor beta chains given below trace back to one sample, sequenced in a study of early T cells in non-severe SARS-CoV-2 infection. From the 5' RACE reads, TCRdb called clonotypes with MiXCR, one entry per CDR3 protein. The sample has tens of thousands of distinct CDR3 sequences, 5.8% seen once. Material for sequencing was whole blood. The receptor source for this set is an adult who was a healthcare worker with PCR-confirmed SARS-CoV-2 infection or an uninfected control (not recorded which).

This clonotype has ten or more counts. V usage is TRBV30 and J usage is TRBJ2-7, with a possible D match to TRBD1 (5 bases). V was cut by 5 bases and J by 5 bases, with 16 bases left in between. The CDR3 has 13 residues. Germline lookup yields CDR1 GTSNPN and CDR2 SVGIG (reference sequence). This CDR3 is CAWEGQQGHEQYF. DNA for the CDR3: TGTGCCTGGGAAGGCCAGCAGGGCCACGAGCAGTACTTC.

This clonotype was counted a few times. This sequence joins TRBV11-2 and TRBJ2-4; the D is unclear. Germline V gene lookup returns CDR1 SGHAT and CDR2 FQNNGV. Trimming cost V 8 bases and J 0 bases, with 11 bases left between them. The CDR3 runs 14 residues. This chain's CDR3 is CASSGPLAKNIQYF. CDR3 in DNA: TGTGCCAGCTCCGGTCCTTTAGCCAAAAACATTCAGTACTTC.

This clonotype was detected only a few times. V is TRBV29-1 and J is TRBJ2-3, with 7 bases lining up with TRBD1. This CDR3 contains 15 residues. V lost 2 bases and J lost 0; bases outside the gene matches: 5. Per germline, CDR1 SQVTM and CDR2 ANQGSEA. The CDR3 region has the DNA TGCAGCGTTGAACGGACAGGACTTAGCACAGATACGCAGTATTTT. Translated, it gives CSVERTGLSTDTQYF.

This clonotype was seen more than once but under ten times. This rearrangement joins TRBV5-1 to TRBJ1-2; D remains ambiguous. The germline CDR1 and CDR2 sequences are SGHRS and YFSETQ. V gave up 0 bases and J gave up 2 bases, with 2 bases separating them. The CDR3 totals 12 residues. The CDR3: CASSLENYGYTF. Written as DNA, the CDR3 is TGCGCCAGCAGCTTGGAGAACTATGGCTACACCTTC.

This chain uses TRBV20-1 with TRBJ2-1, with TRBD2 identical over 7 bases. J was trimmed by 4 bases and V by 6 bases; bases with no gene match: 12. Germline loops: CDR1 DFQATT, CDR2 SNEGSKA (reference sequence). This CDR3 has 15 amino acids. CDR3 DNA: TGCAGTGCCGCTTCTCCGGGACTACCTTACAATGAGCAGTTCTTC. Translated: CSAASPGLPYNEQFF.

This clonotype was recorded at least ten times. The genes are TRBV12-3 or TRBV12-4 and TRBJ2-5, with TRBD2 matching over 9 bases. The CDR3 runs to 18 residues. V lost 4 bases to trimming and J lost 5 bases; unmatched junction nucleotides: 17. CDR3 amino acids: CASSSFGSAGGPGETQYF. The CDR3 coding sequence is TGTGCCAGCAGTTCATTTGGGTCTGCGGGAGGGCCGGGGGAGACCCAGTACTTC.